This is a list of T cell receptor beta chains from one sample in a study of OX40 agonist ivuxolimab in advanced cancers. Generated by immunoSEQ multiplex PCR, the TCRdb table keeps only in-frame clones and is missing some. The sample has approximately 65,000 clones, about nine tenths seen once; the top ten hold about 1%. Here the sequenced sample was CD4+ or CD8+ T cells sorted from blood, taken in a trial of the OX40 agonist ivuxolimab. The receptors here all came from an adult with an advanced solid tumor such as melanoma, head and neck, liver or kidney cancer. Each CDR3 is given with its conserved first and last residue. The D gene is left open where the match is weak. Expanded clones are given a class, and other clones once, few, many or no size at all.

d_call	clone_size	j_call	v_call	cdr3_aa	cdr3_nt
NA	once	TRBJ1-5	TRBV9	CASSVGGNSNQPQHF	TGTGCCAGCAGCGTAGGGGGGAATAGCAATCAGCCCCAGCATTTT
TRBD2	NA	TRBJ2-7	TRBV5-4	CASSQEEGSGIYEQYF	TGTGCCAGCAGCCAAGAAGAAGGTAGCGGGATCTACGAGCAGTACTTC
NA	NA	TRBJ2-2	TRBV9	CASCRDTGELFF	TGTGCCAGCTGCCGTGACACCGGGGAGCTGTTTTTT
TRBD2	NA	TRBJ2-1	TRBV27	CASSPGLAGVVEQFF	TGTGCCAGCAGCCCGGGACTAGCGGGAGTGGTGGAGCAGTTCTTC
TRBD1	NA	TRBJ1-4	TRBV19	CASSSIDGTGGNEKLFF	TGTGCCAGTAGTTCCATCGATGGGACAGGGGGCAACGAAAAACTGTTTTTT
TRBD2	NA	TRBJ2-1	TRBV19	CASSMSSAGAVDEQFF	TGTGCCAGTAGTATGAGTTCTGCGGGAGCGGTGGATGAGCAGTTCTTC
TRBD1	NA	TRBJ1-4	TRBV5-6	CASSYRDRVRATNEKLFF	TGTGCCAGCAGCTACCGGGACAGGGTGCGCGCAACTAATGAAAAACTGTTTTTT
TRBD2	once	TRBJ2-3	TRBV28	CASSSTGGRSTDTQYF	TGTGCCAGCAGTTCAACGGGCGGGAGGAGCACAGATACGCAGTATTTT
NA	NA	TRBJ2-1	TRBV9	CASSLRKGRGSYNEQFF	TGTGCCAGCAGCCTCCGTAAAGGGAGAGGTTCCTACAATGAGCAGTTCTTC
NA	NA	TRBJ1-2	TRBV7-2	CASSPAGYGYTF	TGTGCCAGCAGTCCCGCGGGCTATGGCTACACCTTC
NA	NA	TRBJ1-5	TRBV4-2	CASSQKGSSNQPQHF	TGTGCCAGCAGCCAAAAAGGGAGTAGCAATCAGCCCCAGCATTTT
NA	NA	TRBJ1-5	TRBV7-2	CASSLVGDSNQPQHF	TGTGCCAGCAGCTTAGTAGGGGATAGCAATCAGCCCCAGCATTTT
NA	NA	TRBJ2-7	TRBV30	CARRQPPAYEQYF	TGTGCTCGACGACAGCCACCTGCCTACGAGCAGTACTTC
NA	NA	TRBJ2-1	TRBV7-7	CASSSLGLDNEQFF	TGTGCTAGCAGCTCACTCGGTCTCGACAATGAGCAGTTCTTC
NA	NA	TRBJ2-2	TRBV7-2	CASSTPDTGELFF	TGTGCCAGCAGCACCCCGGACACCGGGGAGCTGTTTTTT
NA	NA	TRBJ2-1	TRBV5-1	CASSSTLSTGTYNEQFF	TGCGCCAGCAGTTCTACCTTAAGCACGGGGACTTACAATGAGCAGTTCTTC
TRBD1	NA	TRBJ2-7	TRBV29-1	CSVGPGGIDEQYF	TGCAGCGTTGGGCCAGGGGGTATCGACGAGCAGTACTTC
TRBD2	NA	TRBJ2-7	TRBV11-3	CASSLDLQRERTYEQYF	TGTGCCAGCAGCTTAGATTTGCAGCGGGAGCGAACCTACGAGCAGTACTTC
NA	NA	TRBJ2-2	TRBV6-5	CASRKRTAYTGELFF	TGTGCCAGCAGGAAACGAACCGCGTACACCGGGGAGCTGTTTTTT
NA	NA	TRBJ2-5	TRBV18	CASSPLGQVETQYF	TGTGCCAGCTCACCGCTCGGACAAGTAGAGACCCAGTACTTC
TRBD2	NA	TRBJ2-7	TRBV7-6	CASTQTSFGSYEQYF	TGTGCCAGCACCCAGACTAGCTTCGGCTCCTACGAGCAGTACTTC
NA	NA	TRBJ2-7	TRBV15	CATSRDRTANHPGF	TGTGCCACCAGCAGAGACCGGACAGCCAACCACCCAGGGTTC
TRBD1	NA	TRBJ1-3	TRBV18	CASSLRDRGFGNTIYF	TGTGCCAGCTCACTACGGGACAGGGGATTTGGAAACACCATATATTTT
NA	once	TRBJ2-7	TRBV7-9	CASSLGRNSYEQYF	TGTGCCAGCAGCTTAGGGCGGAACTCCTACGAGCAGTACTTC
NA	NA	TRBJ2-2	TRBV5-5	CASSLNPGLNTGELFF	TGTGCCAGCAGCCTCAACCCGGGACTGAACACCGGGGAGCTGTTTTTT
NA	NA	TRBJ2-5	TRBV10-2	CASSDRWEEPKETQYF	TGCGCCAGCAGTGATCGGTGGGAGGAGCCTAAGGAGACCCAGTACTTC